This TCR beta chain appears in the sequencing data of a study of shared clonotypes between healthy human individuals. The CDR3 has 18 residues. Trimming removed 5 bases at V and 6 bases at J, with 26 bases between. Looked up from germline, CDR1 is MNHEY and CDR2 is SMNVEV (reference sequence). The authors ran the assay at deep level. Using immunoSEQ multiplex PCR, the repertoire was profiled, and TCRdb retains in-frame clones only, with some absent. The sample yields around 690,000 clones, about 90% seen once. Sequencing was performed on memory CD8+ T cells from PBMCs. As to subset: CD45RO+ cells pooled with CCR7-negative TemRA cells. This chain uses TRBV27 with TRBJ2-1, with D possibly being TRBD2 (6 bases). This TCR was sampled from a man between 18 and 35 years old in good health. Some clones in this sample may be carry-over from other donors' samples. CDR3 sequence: CASSPLELWRGSFNEQFF. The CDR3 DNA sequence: TGTGCCAGCAGTCCCCTGGAGCTATGGCGGGGCAGCTTCAATGAGCAGTTCTTC.